The sequence of this T cell receptor beta chain was determined in a study of regulatory T cells in long-lasting Graves disease. Trimming cost V 2 bases and J 3 bases; bases outside gene matches: 15. The CDR3 loop spans 18 amino acids. CDR1 is LNHDA and CDR2 is SQIVND in the germline V gene (reference sequence). Whole-study findings and limits: Persistent disease was characterized by preferential usage of TRBV28, TRBJ1-2 and TRBJ2-5. Peripheral blood, not thyroid tissue, was the sole material studied. Among the persistent patients, approximately 2,900 public clonotypes were shared, more than the approximately 970 shared among new patients.

With regard to this clonotype: The antigen remains undetermined.

Sample time point: persistent/refractory GD, antithyroid drugs over 5 years with positive TRAb. Making the TCR library involved RNA that had been extracted from PBMCs. The authors drew patients from an endocrinology department in Xi'an, China. Construction of TCR beta libraries relied on iRepertoire HTBI primers and on Arm-PCR targeting CDR3 regions. TCRdb reanalysed the multiplex PCR reads using MiXCR and keeps one entry per CDR3 protein. Of hundreds of thousands of distinct CDR3 sequences in the sample, roughly 21% were seen once. The sample in question was peripheral blood mononuclear cells (PBMCs), obtained when the disease was refractory, from a patient treated with antithyroid drugs. The V gene is TRBV19, the J gene TRBJ2-7; 8 positions match TRBD2. The TCR sequence derives from a female donor with Graves disease. The CDR3 spells CASSIRISAGGRGYEQYF. CDR3 in DNA: TGTGCCAGTAGTATACGCATAAGTGCGGGAGGAAGGGGCTACGAGCAGTACTTC.